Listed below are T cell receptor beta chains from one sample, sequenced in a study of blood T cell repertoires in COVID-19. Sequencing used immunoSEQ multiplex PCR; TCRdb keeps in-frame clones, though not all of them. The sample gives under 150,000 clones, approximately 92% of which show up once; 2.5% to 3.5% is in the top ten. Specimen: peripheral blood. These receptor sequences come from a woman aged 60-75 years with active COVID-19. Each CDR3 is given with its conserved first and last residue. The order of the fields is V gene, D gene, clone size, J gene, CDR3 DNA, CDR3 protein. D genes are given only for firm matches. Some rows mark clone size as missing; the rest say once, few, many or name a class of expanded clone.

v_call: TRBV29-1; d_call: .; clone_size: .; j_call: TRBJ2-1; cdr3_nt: TGCAGCGTGGTGGGAGCCTTTAAAAATGAGCAGTTCTTC; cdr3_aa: CSVVGAFKNEQFF
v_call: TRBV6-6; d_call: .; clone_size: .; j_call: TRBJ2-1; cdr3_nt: TGTGCCAGCAGTGCCCGGGGTGCGAGCTCCTACAATGAGCAGTTCTTC; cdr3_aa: CASSARGASSYNEQFF
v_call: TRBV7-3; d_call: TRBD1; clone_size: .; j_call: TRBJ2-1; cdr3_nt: TGTGCCAGCAGCCCGGGGACAGGGGCGGATGAGCAGTTCTTC; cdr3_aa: CASSPGTGADEQFF
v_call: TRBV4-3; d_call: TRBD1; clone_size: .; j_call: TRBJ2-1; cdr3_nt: TGCGCCAGCAGCCCTCATACCCCACGGGACAGGCCCTTGTACAATGAGCAGTTCTTC; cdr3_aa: CASSPHTPRDRPLYNEQFF
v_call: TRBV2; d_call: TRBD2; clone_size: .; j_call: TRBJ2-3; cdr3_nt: TGTGCCAGCAGTGTGGGACTAGTAGCCACGGATACGCAGTATTTT; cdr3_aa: CASSVGLVATDTQYF
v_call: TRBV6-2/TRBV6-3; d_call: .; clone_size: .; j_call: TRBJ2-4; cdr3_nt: TGTGCCAGCAGTCGCGGCCGGGACTCCAATTTAGCCAAAAACATTCAGTACTTC; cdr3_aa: CASSRGRDSNLAKNIQYF
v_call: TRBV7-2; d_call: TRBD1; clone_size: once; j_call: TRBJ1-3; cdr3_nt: TGTGCCAGCAGCCCACGGACAGGGAATGGAAACACCATATATTTT; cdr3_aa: CASSPRTGNGNTIYF
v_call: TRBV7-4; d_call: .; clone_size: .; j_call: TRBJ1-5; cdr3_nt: TGTGCCAGCATCTGGACACGGGGGGACTTTGTCAATCAGCCCCAGCATTTT; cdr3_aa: CASIWTRGDFVNQPQHF
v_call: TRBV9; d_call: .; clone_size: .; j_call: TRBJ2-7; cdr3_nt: TGTGCCAGCAGCGTAGCGGGCGGGGGCGACTCCTACGAGCAGTACTTC; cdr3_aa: CASSVAGGGDSYEQYF
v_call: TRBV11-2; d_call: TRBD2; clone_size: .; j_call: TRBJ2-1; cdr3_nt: TGTGCCAGCAGCCACCGACTAGCGGGAATCGGTGAGCAGTTCTTC; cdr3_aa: CASSHRLAGIGEQFF
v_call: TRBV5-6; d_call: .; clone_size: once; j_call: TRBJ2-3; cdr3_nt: TGTGCCAGCAGCTTAAGCTCGCCCAGCACAGATACGCAGTATTTT; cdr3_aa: CASSLSSPSTDTQYF
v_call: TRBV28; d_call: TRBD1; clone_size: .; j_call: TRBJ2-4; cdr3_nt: TGTGCCAGCACACCTAGGACAGGGACCAAAAACATTCAGTACTTC; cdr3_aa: CASTPRTGTKNIQYF